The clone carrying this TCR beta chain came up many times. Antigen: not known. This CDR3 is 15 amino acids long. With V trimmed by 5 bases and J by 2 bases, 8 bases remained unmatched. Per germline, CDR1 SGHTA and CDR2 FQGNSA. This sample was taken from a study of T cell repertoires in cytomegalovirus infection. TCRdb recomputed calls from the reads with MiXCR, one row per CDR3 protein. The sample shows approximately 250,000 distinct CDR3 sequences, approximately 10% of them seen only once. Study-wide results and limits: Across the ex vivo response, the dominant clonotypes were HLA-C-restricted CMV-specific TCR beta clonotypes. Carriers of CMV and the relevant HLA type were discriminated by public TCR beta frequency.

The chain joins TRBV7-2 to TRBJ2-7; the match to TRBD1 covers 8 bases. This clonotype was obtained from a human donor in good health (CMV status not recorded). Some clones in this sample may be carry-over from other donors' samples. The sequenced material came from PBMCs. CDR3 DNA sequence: TGTGCCAGCAGCCGTGAAGGACAGGGCCCCTACGAGCAGTACTTC. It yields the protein CASSREGQGPYEQYF.